The entry that follows covers one T cell receptor (beta chain) sequence. The data were taken from a study of cytomegalovirus exposure and HLA in healthy donors. The PCR had 60 Vbeta and 13 Jbeta primers. TCRdb keeps only in-frame clones here, not all; method: immunoSEQ multiplex PCR. The sample contains some 220,000 clones, 85% of which appear only once. The sequence derives from a girl aged 2 to 9 in good health and CMV-seronegative. Sequencing was done on a sample of PBMCs.

CDR3 coding DNA: TGTGCCAGTAGTGCCCCATTGGGGGCAGGGAACACTGAAGCTTTCTTT. Its protein product is CASSAPLGAGNTEAFF. This chain joins TRBV19 and TRBJ1-1, with TRBD1 as a possible D gene (6 bases). V was cut by 5 bases and J by 1 base, with 17 bases left in between. Germline CDR1 is LNHDA and CDR2 is SQIVND (reference sequence). The CDR3 runs to 16 residues.